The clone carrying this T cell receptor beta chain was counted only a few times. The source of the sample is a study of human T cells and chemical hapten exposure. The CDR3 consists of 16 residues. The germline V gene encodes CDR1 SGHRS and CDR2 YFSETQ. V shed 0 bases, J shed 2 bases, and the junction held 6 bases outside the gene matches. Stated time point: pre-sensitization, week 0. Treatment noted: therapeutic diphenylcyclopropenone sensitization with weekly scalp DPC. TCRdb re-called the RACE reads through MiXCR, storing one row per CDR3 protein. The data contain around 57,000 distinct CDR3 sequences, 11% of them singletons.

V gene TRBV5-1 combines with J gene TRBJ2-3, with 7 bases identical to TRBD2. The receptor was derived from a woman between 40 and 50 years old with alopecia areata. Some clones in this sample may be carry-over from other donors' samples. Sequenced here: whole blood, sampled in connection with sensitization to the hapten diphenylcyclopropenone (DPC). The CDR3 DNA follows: TGCGCCAGCAGCTTGGCCCGGGACTACTCCACAGATACGCAGTATTTT. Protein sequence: CASSLARDYSTDTQYF.